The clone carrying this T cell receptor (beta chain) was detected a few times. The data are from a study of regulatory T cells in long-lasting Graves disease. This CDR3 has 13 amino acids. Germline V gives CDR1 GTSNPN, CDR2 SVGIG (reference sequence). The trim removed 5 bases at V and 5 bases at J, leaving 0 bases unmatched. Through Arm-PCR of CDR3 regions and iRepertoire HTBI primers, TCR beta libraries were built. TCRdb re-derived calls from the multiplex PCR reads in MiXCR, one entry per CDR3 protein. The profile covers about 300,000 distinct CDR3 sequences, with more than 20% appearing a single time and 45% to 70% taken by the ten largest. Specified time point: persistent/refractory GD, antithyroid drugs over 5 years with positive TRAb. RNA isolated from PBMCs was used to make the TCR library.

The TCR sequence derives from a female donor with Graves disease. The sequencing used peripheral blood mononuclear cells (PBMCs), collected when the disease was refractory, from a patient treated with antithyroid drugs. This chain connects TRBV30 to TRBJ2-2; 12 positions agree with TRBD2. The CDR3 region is CAWGLAGTGELFF. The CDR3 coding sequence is TGTGCCTGGGGACTAGCGGGGACCGGGGAGCTGTTTTTT.